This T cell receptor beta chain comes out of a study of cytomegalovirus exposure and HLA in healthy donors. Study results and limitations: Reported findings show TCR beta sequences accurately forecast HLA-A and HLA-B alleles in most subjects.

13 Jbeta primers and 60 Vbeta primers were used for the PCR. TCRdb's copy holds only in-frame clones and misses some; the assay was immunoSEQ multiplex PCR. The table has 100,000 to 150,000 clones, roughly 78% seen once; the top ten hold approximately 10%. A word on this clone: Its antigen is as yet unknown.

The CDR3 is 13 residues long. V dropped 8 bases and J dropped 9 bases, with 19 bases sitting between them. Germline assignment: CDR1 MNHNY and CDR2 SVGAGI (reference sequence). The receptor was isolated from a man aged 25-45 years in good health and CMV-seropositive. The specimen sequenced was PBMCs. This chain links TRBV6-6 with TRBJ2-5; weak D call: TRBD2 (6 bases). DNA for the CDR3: TGTGCCAGCTGGGGGAGGTCCCACGGGGCCCAGTACTTC. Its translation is CASWGRSHGAQYF.